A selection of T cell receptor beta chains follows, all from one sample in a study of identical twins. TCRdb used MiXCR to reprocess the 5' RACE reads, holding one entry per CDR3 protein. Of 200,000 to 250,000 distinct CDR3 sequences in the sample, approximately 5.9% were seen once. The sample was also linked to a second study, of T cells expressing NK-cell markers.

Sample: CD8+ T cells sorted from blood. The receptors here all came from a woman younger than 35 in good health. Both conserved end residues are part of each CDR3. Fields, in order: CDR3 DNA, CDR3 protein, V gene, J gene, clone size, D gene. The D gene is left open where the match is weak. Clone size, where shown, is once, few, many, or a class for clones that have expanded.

TGCAGTGCTAGAGGTTCCAGGGACTACAATGAGCAGTTCTTC	CSARGSRDYNEQFF	TRBV20-1	TRBJ2-1	few	-
TGTGCCAGCAGCCTCCGGGACGGGCCCTACGAGCAGTACTTC	CASSLRDGPYEQYF	TRBV5-5	TRBJ2-7	many	-
TGTGCCAGCTCCGACGCTATCAGGGGAGATTCACCCCTCCACTTT	CASSDAIRGDSPLHF	TRBV2	TRBJ1-6	many	-
TGTGCCAGCAGTGTGCTAGCGGGGGATGTCCATGAGCAGTTCTTC	CASSVLAGDVHEQFF	TRBV6-2/TRBV6-3	TRBJ2-1	many	TRBD2
TGTGCCAGCAGCGCTGGGACAGGGGGGCTCGAGCAGTACTTC	CASSAGTGGLEQYF	TRBV9	TRBJ2-7	-	TRBD1
TGTGCCAGCAGCTCAAGGGTGCACAACGCTGAAGCTTTCTTT	CASSSRVHNAEAFF	TRBV13	TRBJ1-1	many	-
TGTGCCAGCAGCCGTATCGGGAGGACCGACGAGCAGTACTTC	CASSRIGRTDEQYF	TRBV5-5	TRBJ2-7	-	TRBD2
TGTGCCGTCGGGACAGGGCGCACAGATACGCAGTATTTT	CAVGTGRTDTQYF	TRBV27	TRBJ2-3	-	TRBD1
TGTGCCAGCAGTGAATGGAGCGGGAGGGCAGATACGCAGTATTTT	CASSEWSGRADTQYF	TRBV2	TRBJ2-3	-	TRBD2
TGTGCCAGCAGCCCGAATACTAATGAAAAACTGTTTTTT	CASSPNTNEKLFF	TRBV11-2	TRBJ1-4	-	-
TGTGCCAGCAGCCTCGGGACAGGGTTGGCAGATACGCAGTATTTT	CASSLGTGLADTQYF	TRBV2	TRBJ2-3	many	TRBD1
TGCAGTGCTGATGAGGACAGTCTTAACACTGAAGCTTTCTTT	CSADEDSLNTEAFF	TRBV20-1	TRBJ1-1	-	-
TGCAGCGTTGAGGTGGAGGGCACAGATACGCAGTATTTT	CSVEVEGTDTQYF	TRBV29-1	TRBJ2-3	-	-
TGCGCCACCCTGGACAATCCATATGGCTACACCTTC	CATLDNPYGYTF	TRBV10-2	TRBJ1-2	few	-
TGCAGTGCTAGGCCCGGAACCGGGCCGCGCACAGATACGCAGTATTTT	CSARPGTGPRTDTQYF	TRBV20-1	TRBJ2-3	many	-
TGTGCCAGCAGCTTAGGTCGGTCACGACGAGATACGCAGTATTTT	CASSLGRSRRDTQYF	TRBV7-2	TRBJ2-3	-	-
TGTGCCAGCAGCATAGGCGGAGTTGAGCAGTTCTTC	CASSIGGVEQFF	TRBV7-9	TRBJ2-1	few	-
TGTGCCAGCAGTTCAAGCAGGTCCTACGAGCAGTACTTC	CASSSSRSYEQYF	TRBV12-3/TRBV12-4	TRBJ2-7	-	-
TGTGCCAGCAGCTCCCCTCCCTGGGACGAGCAGTACTTC	CASSSPPWDEQYF	TRBV9	TRBJ2-7	-	-
TGTGCCAGCTCCTTACTGGGAATGGGACCCAACGAGCAGTACTTC	CASSLLGMGPNEQYF	TRBV6-2/TRBV6-3	TRBJ2-7	-	-
TGTGCCAGCTCACCAGGGAGGGTGGTCAACGAGCAGTACTTC	CASSPGRVVNEQYF	TRBV18	TRBJ2-7	few	TRBD2
TGTGCCAGCAGTGAAGAGGGAGGGACCGGGGAGCTGTTTTTT	CASSEEGGTGELFF	TRBV6-4	TRBJ2-2	-	TRBD2
TGTGCCAGCCTCGACGTTGATACGCAGTATTTT	CASLDVDTQYF	TRBV12-3/TRBV12-4	TRBJ2-3	many	-
TGTGCCAGCAGTTTATGGGGTCCTGAAGCTTTCTTT	CASSLWGPEAFF	TRBV12-3/TRBV12-4	TRBJ1-1	-	-